These T cell receptor beta chains were read from a single sample in a study of cytomegalovirus exposure and HLA in healthy donors. The repertoire was sequenced with immunoSEQ multiplex PCR; TCRdb's copy has only in-frame clones and lacks some. The sample records 200,000 to 300,000 clones, about 90% being singletons. Sequencing was performed on PBMCs. The receptors derive from a woman under 40 in good health and CMV-seronegative. The CDR3 runs from the conserved cysteine through the conserved F or W. D genes are given only for firm matches.

TRBV5-1,NA,CASSPFMNTEAFF
TRBV4-2,TRBD2,CASSHPTSGNYEQYF
TRBV2,TRBD1,CASRVQGDTQYF
TRBV6-1,NA,CASDAVYSNQPQHF
TRBV4-3,NA,CASSQDRAVGGETQYF
TRBV5-1,NA,CASSLGRNEQFF
TRBV27,NA,CASSFTGRVTEAFF
TRBV4-1,NA,CASSQVASGYYEQYF
TRBV7-2,TRBD1,CASSSGQGLVNQPQHF
TRBV28,TRBD1,CASSDRTGASNQPQHF
TRBV5-4,NA,CASSLEVGLLNNEQFF